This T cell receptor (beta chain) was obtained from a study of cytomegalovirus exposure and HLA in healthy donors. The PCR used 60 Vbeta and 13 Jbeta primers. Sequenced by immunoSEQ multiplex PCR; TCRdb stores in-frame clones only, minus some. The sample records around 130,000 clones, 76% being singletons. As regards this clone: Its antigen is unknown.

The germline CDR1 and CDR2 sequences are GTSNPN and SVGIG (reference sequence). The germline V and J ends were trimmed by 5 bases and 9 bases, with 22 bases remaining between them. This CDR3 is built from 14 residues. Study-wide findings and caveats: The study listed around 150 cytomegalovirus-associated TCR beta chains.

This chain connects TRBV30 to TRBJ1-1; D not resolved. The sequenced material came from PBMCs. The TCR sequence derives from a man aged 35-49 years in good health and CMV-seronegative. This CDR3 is CAWGVKRAGRKAFF. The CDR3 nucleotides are TGTGCCTGGGGAGTTAAAAGGGCTGGGAGGAAAGCTTTCTTT. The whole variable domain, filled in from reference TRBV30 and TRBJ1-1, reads SQTIHQWPATLVQPVGSPLSLECTVEGTSNPNLYWYRQAAGRGLQLLFYSVGIGQISSEVPQNLSASRPQDRQFILSSKKLLLSDSGFYLCAWGVKRAGRKAFFGQGTRLTVV.